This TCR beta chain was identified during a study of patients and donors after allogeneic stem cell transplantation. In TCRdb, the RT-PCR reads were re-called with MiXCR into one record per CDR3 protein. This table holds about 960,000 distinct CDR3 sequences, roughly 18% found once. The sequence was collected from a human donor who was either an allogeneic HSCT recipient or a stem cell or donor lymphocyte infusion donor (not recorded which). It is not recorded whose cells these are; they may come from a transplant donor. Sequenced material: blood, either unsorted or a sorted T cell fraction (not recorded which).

The CDR3 DNA follows: TGTGCCTGGAGTAGAGGACGGCCAAACTACACCTTC. This translates into CAWSRGRPNYTF. This chain joins TRBV30 and TRBJ1-2; D is unresolved. This CDR3 has 12 residues. Germline V CDR1 and CDR2: GTSNPN, SVGIG (reference sequence). V lost 2 bases, J lost 10 bases, and 14 bases lay in between.